This T cell receptor (beta chain) was recorded in a study of response to subunit inactivated influenza vaccine. MiXCR, run by TCRdb on the RT-PCR reads, gives a single entry per CDR3 protein. The sample lists some 640,000 distinct CDR3 sequences, approximately 15% occurring once. This CDR3 region has 13 residues. Trimming removed 9 bases at V and 7 bases at J, with 15 bases between. Germline-derived CDR1 and CDR2 are KGHDR and SFDVKD. This clonotype was seen more than once but under ten times. Antigen: not known. The study, taken as a whole, reports: Each seasonal influenza vaccination, the authors suggested, recruits few new T cells.

The TCR comes from a man in his forties or fifties who received an inactivated influenza vaccine. The chain is built from TRBV24-1 and TRBJ1-5, with D possibly being TRBD1 (6 bases). The material was PBMCs from blood, obtained approximately 15 days before vaccination. CDR3 nucleotides: TGTGCCACCGAAGGGGGGGCAGGGCAGCCCCAGCATTTT. Protein: CATEGGAGQPQHF.